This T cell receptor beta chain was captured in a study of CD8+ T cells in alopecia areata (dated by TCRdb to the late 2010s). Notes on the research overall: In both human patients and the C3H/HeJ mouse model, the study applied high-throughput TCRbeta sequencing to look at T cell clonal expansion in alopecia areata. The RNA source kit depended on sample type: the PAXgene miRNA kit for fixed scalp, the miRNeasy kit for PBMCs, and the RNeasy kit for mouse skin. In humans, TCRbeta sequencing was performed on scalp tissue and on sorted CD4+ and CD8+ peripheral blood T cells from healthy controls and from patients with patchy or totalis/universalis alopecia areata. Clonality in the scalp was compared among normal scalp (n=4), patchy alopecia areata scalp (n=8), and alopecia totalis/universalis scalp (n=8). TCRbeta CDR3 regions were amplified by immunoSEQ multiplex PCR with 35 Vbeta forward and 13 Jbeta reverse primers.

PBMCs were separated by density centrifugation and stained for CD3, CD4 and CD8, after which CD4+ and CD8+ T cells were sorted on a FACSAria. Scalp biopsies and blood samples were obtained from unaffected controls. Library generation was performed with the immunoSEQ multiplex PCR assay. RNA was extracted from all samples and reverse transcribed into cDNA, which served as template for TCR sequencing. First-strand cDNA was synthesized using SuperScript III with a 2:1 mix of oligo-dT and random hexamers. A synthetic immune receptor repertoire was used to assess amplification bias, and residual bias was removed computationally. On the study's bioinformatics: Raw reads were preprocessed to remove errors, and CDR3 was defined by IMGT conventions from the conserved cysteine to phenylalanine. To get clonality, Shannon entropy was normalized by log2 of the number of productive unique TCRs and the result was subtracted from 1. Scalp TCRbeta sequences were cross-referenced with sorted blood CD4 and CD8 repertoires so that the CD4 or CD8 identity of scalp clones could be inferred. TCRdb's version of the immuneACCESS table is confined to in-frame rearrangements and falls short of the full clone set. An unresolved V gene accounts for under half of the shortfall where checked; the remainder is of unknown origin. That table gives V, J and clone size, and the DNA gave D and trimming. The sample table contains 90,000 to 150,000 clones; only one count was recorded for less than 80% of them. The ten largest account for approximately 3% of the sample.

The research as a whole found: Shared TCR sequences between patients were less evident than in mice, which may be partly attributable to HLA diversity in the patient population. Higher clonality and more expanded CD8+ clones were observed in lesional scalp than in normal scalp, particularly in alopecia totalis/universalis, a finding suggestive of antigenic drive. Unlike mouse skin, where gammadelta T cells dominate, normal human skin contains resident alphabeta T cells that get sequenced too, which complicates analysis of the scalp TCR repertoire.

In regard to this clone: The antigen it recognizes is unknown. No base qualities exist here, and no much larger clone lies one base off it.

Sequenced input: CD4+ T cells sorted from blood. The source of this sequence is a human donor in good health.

The DNA sequence follows: TGTGCCAGCAGCTTAGACCAGGGATCTCTTCGAGGCTACACCTTC. Its translation is CASSLDQGSLRGYTF. In this chain, TRBV11-2 is recombined with TRBJ1-2; the D gene is possibly TRBD1, with 5 bases matching. V is shortened by 0 bases, J by 8 bases, and the region joining them spans 16 bases. From the cysteine up to the phenylalanine, the CDR3 has a length of 15 residues. The sequence is cut down to CDR3 DNA, 45 bases in frame from base 1. Looking up the germline V gene yields CDR1 SGHAT and CDR2 FQNNGV.